The rows below give T cell receptor beta chains drawn from one sample of a study of cytomegalovirus exposure and HLA in healthy donors. Some clones are missing from TCRdb's copy, which holds only in-frame ones; the method was immunoSEQ multiplex PCR. The sample holds over 200,000 clones, around 90% seen once. Sequences were obtained from PBMCs. The receptors originated from a young woman in good health and CMV-seronegative. Both conserved end residues are part of each CDR3. Each record gives: V gene, J gene, D gene, clone size, CDR3 DNA, CDR3 protein. D genes are given only for firm matches. Clone size is shown for a subset of rows, as once, few, many or a class of expanded clone.

V gene: TRBV4-1; J gene: TRBJ2-1; D gene: TRBD2; clone size: -; CDR3 DNA: TGCGCCAGCAGCCAAGACCTAGCGGAAGGGGCCTACAATGAGCAGTTCTTC; CDR3 protein: CASSQDLAEGAYNEQFF
V gene: TRBV9; J gene: TRBJ2-2; D gene: TRBD2; clone size: -; CDR3 DNA: TGTGCCACCGGACTAGAAACCGGGGAGCTGTTTTTT; CDR3 protein: CATGLETGELFF
V gene: TRBV5-1; J gene: TRBJ2-1; D gene: TRBD2; clone size: -; CDR3 DNA: TGCGCCAGCAGCTTGGGGGCGGGAGGGCTTGACAATGAGCAGTTCTTC; CDR3 protein: CASSLGAGGLDNEQFF
V gene: TRBV11-3; J gene: TRBJ2-3; D gene: -; clone size: -; CDR3 DNA: TGTGCCAGCAGCTTAGGGCAGGCAGATACGCAGTATTTT; CDR3 protein: CASSLGQADTQYF
V gene: TRBV5-4; J gene: TRBJ2-5; D gene: TRBD1; clone size: -; CDR3 DNA: TGTGCCAGCAGCCCGCGACAGGGGATGGGGGAGACCCAGTACTTC; CDR3 protein: CASSPRQGMGETQYF
V gene: TRBV28; J gene: TRBJ2-2; D gene: TRBD1; clone size: -; CDR3 DNA: TGTGCCAGCACCTCCGGTGGGACAGGGGGGGCCGGGGAGCTGTTTTTT; CDR3 protein: CASTSGGTGGAGELFF
V gene: TRBV9; J gene: TRBJ2-1; D gene: -; clone size: -; CDR3 DNA: TGTGCCAGCAGCGTAGCTGTAGTCACCGAGCAGTTCTTC; CDR3 protein: CASSVAVVTEQFF
V gene: TRBV27; J gene: TRBJ2-1; D gene: TRBD1; clone size: -; CDR3 DNA: TGTGCCAGCACTAAGCGCCGGGACAGCTACAATGAGCAGTTCTTC; CDR3 protein: CASTKRRDSYNEQFF
V gene: TRBV19; J gene: TRBJ1-5; D gene: -; clone size: -; CDR3 DNA: TGTGCCAGTAGTCCCCCAGTAGGCCGCGGGGGGAATCAGCCCCAGCATTTT; CDR3 protein: CASSPPVGRGGNQPQHF
V gene: TRBV9; J gene: TRBJ2-7; D gene: -; clone size: -; CDR3 DNA: TGTGCCAGCAGCGTTGGGGGCGACTCCTACGAGCAGTACTTC; CDR3 protein: CASSVGGDSYEQYF
V gene: TRBV28; J gene: TRBJ1-2; D gene: TRBD1; clone size: -; CDR3 DNA: TGTGCCAGCAGACAAGACAGGGGAGGCGGCTACACCTTC; CDR3 protein: CASRQDRGGGYTF
V gene: TRBV25-1; J gene: TRBJ1-1; D gene: TRBD1; clone size: -; CDR3 DNA: TGTGCCAGCAAGGGGACAGGGCTTAACACTGAAGCTTTCTTT; CDR3 protein: CASKGTGLNTEAFF
V gene: TRBV7-2; J gene: TRBJ1-5; D gene: -; clone size: once; CDR3 DNA: TGTGCCAGCAGCTTAGGGAGATATAGCAATCAGCCCCAGCATTTT; CDR3 protein: CASSLGRYSNQPQHF
V gene: TRBV5-1; J gene: TRBJ2-3; D gene: -; clone size: -; CDR3 DNA: TGCGCCAGCAGCTCTACCGGGACTAGCACAGATACGCAGTATTTT; CDR3 protein: CASSSTGTSTDTQYF
V gene: TRBV28; J gene: TRBJ2-2; D gene: TRBD1; clone size: -; CDR3 DNA: TGTGCCAGCAGCAAAACAGGGGGAAGCACCGGGGAGCTGTTTTTT; CDR3 protein: CASSKTGGSTGELFF
V gene: TRBV5-4; J gene: TRBJ1-5; D gene: -; clone size: -; CDR3 DNA: TGTGCCAGCAGCCCGTCGCCAGATAGCAATCAGCCCCAGCATTTT; CDR3 protein: CASSPSPDSNQPQHF
V gene: TRBV30; J gene: TRBJ2-7; D gene: TRBD1; clone size: -; CDR3 DNA: TGTGCCTGGAGTAGGGATAGACAGGGATACGAGCAGTACTTC; CDR3 protein: CAWSRDRQGYEQYF
V gene: TRBV27; J gene: TRBJ2-5; D gene: TRBD1; clone size: -; CDR3 DNA: TGTGCCAGCAGCCCTGACAGGGATGAGACCCAGTACTTC; CDR3 protein: CASSPDRDETQYF
V gene: TRBV28; J gene: TRBJ1-1; D gene: -; clone size: -; CDR3 DNA: TGTGCCAGCAGTTTCACCCACAGTGAAGCTTTCTTT; CDR3 protein: CASSFTHSEAFF
V gene: TRBV5-4; J gene: TRBJ1-2; D gene: -; clone size: -; CDR3 DNA: TGTGCCAGCAGCCCCGGAGCGCCAGGGTTACCCTATGGCTACACCTTC; CDR3 protein: CASSPGAPGLPYGYTF
V gene: TRBV27; J gene: TRBJ2-2; D gene: -; clone size: -; CDR3 DNA: TGTGCCAGCAGTTTATCGGGAACAGGGACCGGGGAGCTGTTTTTT; CDR3 protein: CASSLSGTGTGELFF
V gene: TRBV27; J gene: TRBJ2-3; D gene: TRBD1; clone size: -; CDR3 DNA: TGTGCCAGCAGTGTTCTTCCGGGACAGGGTAACACAGATACGCAGTATTTT; CDR3 protein: CASSVLPGQGNTDTQYF
V gene: TRBV27; J gene: TRBJ2-2; D gene: TRBD1; clone size: -; CDR3 DNA: TGTGCCAGCAGTCCGGGACAGAGCTACTTGAACACCGGGGAGCTGTTTTTT; CDR3 protein: CASSPGQSYLNTGELFF
V gene: TRBV30; J gene: TRBJ2-1; D gene: TRBD1; clone size: -; CDR3 DNA: TGTGCCTGGAGTAACCGGGACAGGGTCGGAAATGAGCAGTTCTTC; CDR3 protein: CAWSNRDRVGNEQFF
V gene: TRBV27; J gene: TRBJ1-2; D gene: -; clone size: -; CDR3 DNA: TGTGCCAGCAGTCCAACAGGGACCCTTTACTATGGCTACACCTTC; CDR3 protein: CASSPTGTLYYGYTF
V gene: TRBV6-1; J gene: TRBJ2-7; D gene: -; clone size: -; CDR3 DNA: TGTGCCAGCAGCCCGACTCCGGCAAACTACGAGCAGTACTTC; CDR3 protein: CASSPTPANYEQYF
V gene: TRBV28; J gene: TRBJ2-2; D gene: TRBD2; clone size: -; CDR3 DNA: TGTGCCAGCAGCCGCAGGACTAGCGGGAGAAACACCGGGGAGCTGTTTTTT; CDR3 protein: CASSRRTSGRNTGELFF
V gene: TRBV4-2; J gene: TRBJ2-1; D gene: TRBD2; clone size: once; CDR3 DNA: TGTGCCAGCAGCCAAGACACCGGGAGGCCCCGCAATGAGCAGTTCTTC; CDR3 protein: CASSQDTGRPRNEQFF
V gene: TRBV5-6; J gene: TRBJ2-1; D gene: -; clone size: -; CDR3 DNA: TGTGCCAGCAGCTTGAGCCCTAACAATGAGCAGTTCTTC; CDR3 protein: CASSLSPNNEQFF
V gene: TRBV7-2; J gene: TRBJ2-1; D gene: TRBD2; clone size: -; CDR3 DNA: TGTGCCAGCAGCGGGACTAGCAGCTCCTACAATGAGCAGTTCTTC; CDR3 protein: CASSGTSSSYNEQFF
V gene: TRBV4-2; J gene: TRBJ1-2; D gene: -; clone size: -; CDR3 DNA: TGTGCCAGCAGCCAAGTCTCCGGGACAACGGGCTACACCTTC; CDR3 protein: CASSQVSGTTGYTF